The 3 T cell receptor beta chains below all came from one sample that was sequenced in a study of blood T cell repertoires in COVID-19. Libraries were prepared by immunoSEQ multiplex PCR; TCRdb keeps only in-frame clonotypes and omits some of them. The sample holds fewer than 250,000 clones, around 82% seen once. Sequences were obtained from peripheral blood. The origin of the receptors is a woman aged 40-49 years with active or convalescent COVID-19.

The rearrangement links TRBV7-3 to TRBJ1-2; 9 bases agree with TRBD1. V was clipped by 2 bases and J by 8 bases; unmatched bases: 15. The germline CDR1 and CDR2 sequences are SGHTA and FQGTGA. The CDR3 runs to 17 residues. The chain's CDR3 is CASSLGPTLGQGNGYTF. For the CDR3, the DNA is TGTGCCAGCAGCTTAGGTCCGACCCTGGGACAGGGAAACGGCTACACCTTC.

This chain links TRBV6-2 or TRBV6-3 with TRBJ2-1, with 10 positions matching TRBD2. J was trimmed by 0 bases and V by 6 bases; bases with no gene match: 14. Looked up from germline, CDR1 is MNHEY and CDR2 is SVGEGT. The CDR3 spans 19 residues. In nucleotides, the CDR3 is TGTGCCAGCAGCCACTCAAGGACTAGCGGAGAGAGCTCCTACAATGAGCAGTTCTTC. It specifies CASSHSRTSGESSYNEQFF.

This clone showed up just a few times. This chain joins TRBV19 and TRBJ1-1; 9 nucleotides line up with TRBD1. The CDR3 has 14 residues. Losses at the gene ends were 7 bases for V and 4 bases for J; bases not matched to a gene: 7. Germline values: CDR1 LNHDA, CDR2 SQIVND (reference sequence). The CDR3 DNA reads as TGTGCCAGTATCTCCGGGACAGGGATCACTGAAGCTTTCTTT. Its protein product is CASISGTGITEAFF.